The 2 T cell receptor beta chains below all came from one sample that was sequenced in a study of blood T cell repertoires in COVID-19. TCRdb keeps only in-frame clones here, not all; method: immunoSEQ multiplex PCR. Of 350,000 to 450,000 clones listed, 75% to 90% were seen once; the top ten hold around 1.1%. The sample taken for sequencing was PBMCs or T cells enriched from blood (not recorded which). These receptors originate from a man aged 25 to 40 who had recovered from COVID-19.

The J gene is TRBJ2-5, the V gene TRBV15; D not certain. CDR3 length: 14 residues. V was trimmed by 1 base and J by 5 bases, leaving 11 bases between them. CDR1 LNHNV and CDR2 YYDKDF come from the germline V gene (reference sequence). CDR3 residues: CATSRVPRGETQYF. CDR3 sequence (DNA): TGTGCCACCAGCAGAGTGCCCCGAGGCGAGACCCAGTACTTC.

The V gene is TRBV23-1, the J gene TRBJ2-7; tentatively, D is TRBD2 (5 bases). TRBV23-1 is an ORF for which the function is uncertain. The CDR3 is made up of 14 amino acids. V dropped 4 bases and J dropped 1 base, with 11 bases sitting between them. DNA of the CDR3: TGCGCCAGCAGTCGGACTGACACTTCCTACGAGCAGTACTTC. Encoded protein: CASSRTDTSYEQYF.